This T cell receptor beta chain was documented in a study of CD8 T cells in Susac syndrome. Study-level points and caveats: Clonal expansion of CD8+ cells in Susac peaked in TEMRA cells (and in active patients).

It was with random hexamers that 0.5 to 1 ug RNA was reverse transcribed. The TCR beta CDR3 was amplified by immunoSEQ multiplex PCR across 54 Vbeta, 13 Jbeta. TCRdb re-derived calls from the immunoSEQ multiplex PCR reads in MiXCR, one entry per CDR3 protein. In the table there are nearly 110,000 distinct CDR3 sequences, approximately 94% of which are singletons. In the case of this clonotype: The target antigen is unknown.

Germline loops: CDR1 SGDLS, CDR2 YYNGEE. Trimming left V 7 bases short and J 5 bases short, with 15 bases between. The CDR3 is made up of 13 amino acids. Diagnostic criteria defined recently for definite or probable disease were met by the Susac syndrome patients. The chain uses TRBV9 and TRBJ2-5; D might be TRBD2 (6 bases). The sequenced material came from CD8+ T cells from PBMCs. The sequence was obtained from a human donor with Susac syndrome. In nucleotides, the CDR3 is TGTGCCAGCCAAGGTCCGGGGGAGGAGACCCAGTACTTC. It specifies CASQGPGEETQYF.